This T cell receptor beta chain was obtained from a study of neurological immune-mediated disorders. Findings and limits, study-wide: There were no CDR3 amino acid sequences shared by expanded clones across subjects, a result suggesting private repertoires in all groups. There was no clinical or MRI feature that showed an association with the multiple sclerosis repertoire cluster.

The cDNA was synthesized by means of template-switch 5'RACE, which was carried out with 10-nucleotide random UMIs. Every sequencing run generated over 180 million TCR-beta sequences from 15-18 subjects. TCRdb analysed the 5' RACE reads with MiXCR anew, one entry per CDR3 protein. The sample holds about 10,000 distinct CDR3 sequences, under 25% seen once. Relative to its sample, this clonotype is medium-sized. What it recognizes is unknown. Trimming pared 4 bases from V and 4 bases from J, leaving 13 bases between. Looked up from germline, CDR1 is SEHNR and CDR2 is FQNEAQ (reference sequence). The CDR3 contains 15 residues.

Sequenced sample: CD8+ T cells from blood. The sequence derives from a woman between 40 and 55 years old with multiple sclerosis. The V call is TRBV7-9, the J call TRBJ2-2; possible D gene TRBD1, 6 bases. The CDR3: CASSSPQGPTGELFF. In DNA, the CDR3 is TGTGCCAGCAGCTCACCTCAGGGGCCCACCGGGGAGCTGTTTTTT.